The clone carrying this T cell receptor beta chain was observed at least ten times. What it binds is unknown. This entry comes from a study of early T cells in non-severe SARS-CoV-2 infection. Study as a whole: Sequencing was performed on bulk RNA from unsorted whole blood, leaving chains unpaired. Broader study findings: VDJdb matching favored anti-spike CD8 responses, missing private and CD4 specificities.

Individual cDNA molecules each received unique molecular identifiers attached to them. A single record per CDR3 protein comes from TCRdb applying MiXCR to the 5' RACE reads. The sample lists roughly 48,000 distinct CDR3 sequences; around 5.6% were seen once. V lost 4 bases, J lost 6 bases, and 14 bases lay in between. The germline gives CDR1 SGHRS, CDR2 YFSETQ. There are 13 residues in the CDR3. The sequenced sample consisted of whole blood. The receptor was isolated from an adult who was a healthcare worker with PCR-confirmed SARS-CoV-2 infection or an uninfected control (not recorded which). V gene TRBV5-1 combines with J gene TRBJ2-7, with D tentatively TRBD1 or TRBD2 (5 bases each). CDR3 sequence reads: CASSPYRDGEQYF. CDR3 DNA: TGCGCCAGCAGCCCGTACCGGGACGGCGAGCAGTACTTC.